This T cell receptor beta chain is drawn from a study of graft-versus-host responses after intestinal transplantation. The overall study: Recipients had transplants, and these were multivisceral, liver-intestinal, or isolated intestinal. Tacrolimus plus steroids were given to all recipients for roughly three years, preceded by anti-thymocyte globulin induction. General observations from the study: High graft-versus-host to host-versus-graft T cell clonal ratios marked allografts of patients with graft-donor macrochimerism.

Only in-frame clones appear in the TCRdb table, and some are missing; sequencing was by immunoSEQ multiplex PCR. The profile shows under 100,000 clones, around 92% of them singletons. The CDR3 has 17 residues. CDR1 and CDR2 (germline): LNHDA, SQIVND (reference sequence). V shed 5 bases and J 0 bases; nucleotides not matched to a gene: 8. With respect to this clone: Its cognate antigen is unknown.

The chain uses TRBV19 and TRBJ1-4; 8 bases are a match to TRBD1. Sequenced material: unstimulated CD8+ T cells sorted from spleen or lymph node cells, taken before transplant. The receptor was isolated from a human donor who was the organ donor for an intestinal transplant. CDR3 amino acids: CASSGPGGLTTNEKLFF. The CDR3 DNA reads TGTGCCAGTAGTGGTCCAGGGGGCCTGACAACTAATGAAAAACTGTTTTTT.